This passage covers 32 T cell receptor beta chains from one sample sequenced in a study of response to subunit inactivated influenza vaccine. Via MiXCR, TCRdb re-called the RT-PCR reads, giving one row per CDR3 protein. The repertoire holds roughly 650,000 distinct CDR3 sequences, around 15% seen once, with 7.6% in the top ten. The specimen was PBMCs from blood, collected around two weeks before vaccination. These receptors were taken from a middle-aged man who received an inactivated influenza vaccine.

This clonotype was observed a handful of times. For the CDR3, the DNA is TGTGCCAGCAGCTTCGGTTCGTCCGCCCGGGGTACGCAGTATTTT. Translating gives CASSFGSSARGTQYF. This chain links TRBV7-2 with TRBJ2-3; tentatively, D is TRBD2 (5 bases). CDR3 length: 15 residues. Trimming cost V 3 bases and J 8 bases, with 18 bases left between them. Germline V gene lookup returns CDR1 SGHTA and CDR2 FQGNSA.

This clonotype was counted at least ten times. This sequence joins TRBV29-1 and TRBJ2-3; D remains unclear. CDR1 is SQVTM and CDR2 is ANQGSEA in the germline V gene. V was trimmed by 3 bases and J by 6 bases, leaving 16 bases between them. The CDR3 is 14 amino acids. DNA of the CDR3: TGCAGCGTTGAGAAGACCCAACCCGGGGATACGCAGTATTTT. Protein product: CSVEKTQPGDTQYF.

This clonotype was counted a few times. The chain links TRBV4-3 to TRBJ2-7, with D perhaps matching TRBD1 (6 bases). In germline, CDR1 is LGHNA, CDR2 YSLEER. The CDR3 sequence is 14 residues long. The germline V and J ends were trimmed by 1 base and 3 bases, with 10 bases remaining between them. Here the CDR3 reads CASSQGAQGYEQYF. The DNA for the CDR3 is TGCGCCAGCAGCCAAGGGGCACAGGGCTACGAGCAGTACTTC.

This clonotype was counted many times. In nucleotides, the CDR3 is TGTGCCAGCAGCCATACAGGAAACACCGGGGAGCTGTTTTTT. As protein: CASSHTGNTGELFF. This chain connects TRBV4-2 to TRBJ2-2, with D maybe TRBD1 (5 bases). Germline-derived CDR1 and CDR2 are LGHNA and YNFKEQ. The CDR3 loop spans 14 amino acids. The V end lost 3 bases, the J end lost 2 bases, and 7 bases lay between the germline ends.

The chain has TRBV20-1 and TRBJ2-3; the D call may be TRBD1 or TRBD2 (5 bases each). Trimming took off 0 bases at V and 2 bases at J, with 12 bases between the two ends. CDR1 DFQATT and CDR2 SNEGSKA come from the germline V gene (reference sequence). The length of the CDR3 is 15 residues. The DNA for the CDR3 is TGCAGTGCTAGAGATCTCGGGGCCCCCACAGATACGCAGTATTTT. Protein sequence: CSARDLGAPTDTQYF.

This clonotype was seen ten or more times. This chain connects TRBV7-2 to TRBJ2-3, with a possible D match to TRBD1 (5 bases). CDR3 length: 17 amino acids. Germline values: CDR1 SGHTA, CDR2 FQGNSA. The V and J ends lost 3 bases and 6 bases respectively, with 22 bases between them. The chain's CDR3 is CASSFHFVGAEVDTQYF. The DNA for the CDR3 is TGTGCCAGCAGCTTCCACTTTGTAGGGGCCGAGGTGGATACGCAGTATTTT.

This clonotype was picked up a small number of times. CDR3 loop: CASSTGPNNYEQYF. The CDR3 DNA reads TGCGCCAGTTCGACGGGACCCAACAACTACGAGCAGTACTTC. The chain has TRBV5-1 and TRBJ2-7; D might be TRBD1 or TRBD2, each matching 5 bases. The V end lost 8 bases, the J end lost 3 bases, and 18 bases lay between the germline ends. Germline assignment: CDR1 SGHRS and CDR2 YFSETQ. This CDR3 has 14 amino acids.

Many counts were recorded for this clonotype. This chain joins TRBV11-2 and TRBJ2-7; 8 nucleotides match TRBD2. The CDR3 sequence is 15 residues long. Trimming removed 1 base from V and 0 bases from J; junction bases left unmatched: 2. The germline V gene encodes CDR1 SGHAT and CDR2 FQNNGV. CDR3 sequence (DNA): TGTGCCAGCAGCTTAGCAAGCGGGGGCTCCTACGAGCAGTACTTC. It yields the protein CASSLASGGSYEQYF.

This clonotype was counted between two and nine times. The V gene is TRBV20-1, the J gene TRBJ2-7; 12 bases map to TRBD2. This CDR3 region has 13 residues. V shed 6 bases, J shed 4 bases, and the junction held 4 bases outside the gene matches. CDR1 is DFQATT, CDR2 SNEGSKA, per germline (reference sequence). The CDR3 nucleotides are TGCAGTGCAGACCTAGCGGGAGGGTACGAGCAGTACTTC. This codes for CSADLAGGYEQYF.

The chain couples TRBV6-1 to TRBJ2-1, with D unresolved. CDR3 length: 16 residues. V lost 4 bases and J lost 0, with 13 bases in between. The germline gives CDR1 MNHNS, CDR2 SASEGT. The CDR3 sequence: CASSALWRSSYNEQFF. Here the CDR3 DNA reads TGTGCCAGCAGTGCCCTTTGGCGTAGCTCCTACAATGAGCAGTTCTTC.

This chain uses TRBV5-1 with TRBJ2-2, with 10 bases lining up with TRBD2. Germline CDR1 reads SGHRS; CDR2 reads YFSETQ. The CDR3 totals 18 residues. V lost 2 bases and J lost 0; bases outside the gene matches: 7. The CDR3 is CASSFRTSGPANTGELFF. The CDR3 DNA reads TGCGCCAGCAGCTTCCGGACTAGCGGACCAGCGAACACCGGGGAGCTGTTTTTT. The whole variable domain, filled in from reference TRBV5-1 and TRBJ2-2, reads KAGVTQTPRYLIKTRGQQVTLSCSPISGHRSVSWYQQTPGQGLQFLFEYFSETQRNKGNFPGRFSGRQFSNSRSEMNVSTLELGDSALYLCASSFRTSGPANTGELFFGEGSRLTVL.

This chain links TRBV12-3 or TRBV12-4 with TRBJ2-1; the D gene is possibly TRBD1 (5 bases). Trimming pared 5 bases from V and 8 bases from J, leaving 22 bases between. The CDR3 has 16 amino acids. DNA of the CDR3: TGTGCCAGCAGTCTGAAGGGGCTCTCGACCCATGATGAGCAGTTCTTC. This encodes CASSLKGLSTHDEQFF.

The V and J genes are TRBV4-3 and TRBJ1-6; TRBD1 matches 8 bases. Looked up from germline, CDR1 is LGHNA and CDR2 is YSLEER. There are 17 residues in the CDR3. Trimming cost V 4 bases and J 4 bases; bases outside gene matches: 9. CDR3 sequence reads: CASSRSQGADYNSPLHF. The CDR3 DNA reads TGCGCCAGCAGCCGATCCCAGGGGGCTGATTATAATTCACCCCTCCACTTT.

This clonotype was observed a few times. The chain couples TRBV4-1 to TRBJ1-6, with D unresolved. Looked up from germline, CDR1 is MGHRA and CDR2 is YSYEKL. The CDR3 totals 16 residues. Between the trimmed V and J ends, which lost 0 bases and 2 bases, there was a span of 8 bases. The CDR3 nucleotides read TGCGCCAGCAGCCAAGAAGTCGACACCTATAATTCACCCCTCCACTTT. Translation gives CASSQEVDTYNSPLHF.

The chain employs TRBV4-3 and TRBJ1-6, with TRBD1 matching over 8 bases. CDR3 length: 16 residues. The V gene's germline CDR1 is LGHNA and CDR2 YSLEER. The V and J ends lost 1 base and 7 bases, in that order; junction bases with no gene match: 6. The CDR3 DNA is TGCGCCAGCAGCCAAGCCCTGACAGGGGAGAATTCACCCCTCCACTTT. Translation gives CASSQALTGENSPLHF.

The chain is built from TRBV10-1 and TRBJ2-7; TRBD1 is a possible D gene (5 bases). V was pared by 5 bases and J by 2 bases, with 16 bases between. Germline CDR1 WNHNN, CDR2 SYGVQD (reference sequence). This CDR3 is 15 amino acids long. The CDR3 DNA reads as TGCGCCAGCAGTCACCAACCAGGGCCCCCCTACGAGCAGTACTTC. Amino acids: CASSHQPGPPYEQYF.

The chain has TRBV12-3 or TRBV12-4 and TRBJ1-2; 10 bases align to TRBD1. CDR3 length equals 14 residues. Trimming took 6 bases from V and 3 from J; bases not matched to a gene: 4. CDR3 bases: TGTGCCAGCAGAAAGACAGGGGGCTACTATGGCTACACCTTC. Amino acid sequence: CASRKTGGYYGYTF.

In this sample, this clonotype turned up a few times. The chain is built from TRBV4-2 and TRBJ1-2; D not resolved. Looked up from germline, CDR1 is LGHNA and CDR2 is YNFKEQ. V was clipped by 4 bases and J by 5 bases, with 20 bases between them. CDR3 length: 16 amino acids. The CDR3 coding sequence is TGTGCCAGCAGCCGCACTTGGCAGAAGCCTGGTTATGGCTACACCTTC. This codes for CASSRTWQKPGYGYTF.

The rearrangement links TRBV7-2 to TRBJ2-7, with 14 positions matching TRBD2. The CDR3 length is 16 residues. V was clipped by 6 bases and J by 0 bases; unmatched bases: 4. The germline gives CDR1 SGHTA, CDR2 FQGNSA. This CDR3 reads CASRGLAGESSYEQYF. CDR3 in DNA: TGTGCCAGCAGGGGACTAGCGGGAGAGAGCTCCTACGAGCAGTACTTC.

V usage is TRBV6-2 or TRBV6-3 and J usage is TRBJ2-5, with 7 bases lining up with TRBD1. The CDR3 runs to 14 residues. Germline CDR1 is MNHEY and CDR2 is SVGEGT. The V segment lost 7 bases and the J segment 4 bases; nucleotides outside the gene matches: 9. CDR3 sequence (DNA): TGTGCCAGCACCCAGAACAGGGGTGGAGAGACCCAGTACTTC. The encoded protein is CASTQNRGGETQYF.

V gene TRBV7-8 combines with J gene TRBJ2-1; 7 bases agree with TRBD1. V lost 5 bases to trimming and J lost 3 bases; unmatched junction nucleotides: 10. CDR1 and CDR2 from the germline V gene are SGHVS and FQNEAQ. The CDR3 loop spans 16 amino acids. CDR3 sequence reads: CASSKNRGEGYNEQFF. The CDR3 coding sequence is TGTGCCAGCAGCAAAAACAGGGGCGAGGGCTACAATGAGCAGTTCTTC.

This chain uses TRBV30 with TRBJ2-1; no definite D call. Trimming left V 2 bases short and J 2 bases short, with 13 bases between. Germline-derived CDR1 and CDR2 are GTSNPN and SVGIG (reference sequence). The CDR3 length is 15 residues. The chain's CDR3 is CAWSRIVNPYNEQFF. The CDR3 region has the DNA TGTGCCTGGAGTAGAATAGTGAACCCCTACAATGAGCAGTTCTTC.

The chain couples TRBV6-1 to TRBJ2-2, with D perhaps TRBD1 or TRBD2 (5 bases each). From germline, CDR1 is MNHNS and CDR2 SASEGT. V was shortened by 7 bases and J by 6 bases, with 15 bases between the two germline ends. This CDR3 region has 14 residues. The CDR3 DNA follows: TGTGCCAGCACCGAAGGGACGGGTGCCGGGGAGCTGTTTTTT. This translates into CASTEGTGAGELFF.

The CDR3 reads CASSQDIYSPLHF. The CDR3 DNA is TGCGCCAGCAGCCAGGATATATATTCACCCCTCCACTTT. This rearrangement joins TRBV4-3 to TRBJ1-6; D gene unclear. In germline, CDR1 is LGHNA, CDR2 YSLEER. V lost 3 bases, J lost 8 bases, and 8 bases lay in between. The CDR3 is 13 residues long.

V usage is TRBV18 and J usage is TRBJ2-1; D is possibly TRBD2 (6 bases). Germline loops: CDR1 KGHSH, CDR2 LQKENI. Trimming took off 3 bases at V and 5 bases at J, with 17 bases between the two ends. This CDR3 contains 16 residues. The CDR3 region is CASSPPVTGVHNEQFF. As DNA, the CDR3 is TGTGCCAGCTCACCCCCTGTCACGGGGGTCCACAATGAGCAGTTCTTC.

The CDR3 spells CASSQDDRVDSPLHF. CDR3 DNA sequence: TGCGCCAGCAGCCAAGATGATCGTGTCGATTCACCCCTCCACTTT. The rearrangement uses TRBV4-3 and TRBJ1-6; D call uncertain. V dropped 0 bases and J dropped 8 bases, with 11 bases sitting between them. Germline CDR1 LGHNA, CDR2 YSLEER. The CDR3 length is 15 residues.

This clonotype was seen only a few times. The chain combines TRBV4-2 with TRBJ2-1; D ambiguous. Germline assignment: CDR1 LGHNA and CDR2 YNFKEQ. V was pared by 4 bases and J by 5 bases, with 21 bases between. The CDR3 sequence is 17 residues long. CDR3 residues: CASSLPRGESNNNEQFF. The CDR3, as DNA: TGTGCCAGCAGCCTGCCACGTGGAGAATCCAACAACAATGAGCAGTTCTTC.

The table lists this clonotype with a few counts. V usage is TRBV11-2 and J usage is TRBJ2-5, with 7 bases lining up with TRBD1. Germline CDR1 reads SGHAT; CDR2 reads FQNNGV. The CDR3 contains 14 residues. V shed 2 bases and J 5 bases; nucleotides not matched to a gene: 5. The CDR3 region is CASSLPGGMETQYF. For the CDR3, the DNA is TGTGCCAGCAGCTTACCAGGGGGAATGGAGACCCAGTACTTC.

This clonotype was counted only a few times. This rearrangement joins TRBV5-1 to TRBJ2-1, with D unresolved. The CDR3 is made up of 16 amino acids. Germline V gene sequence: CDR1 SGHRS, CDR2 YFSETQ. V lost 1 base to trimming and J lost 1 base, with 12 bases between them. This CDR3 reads CASSLNVELSYNEQFF. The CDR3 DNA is TGCGCCAGCAGCTTGAACGTAGAGTTGTCCTACAATGAGCAGTTCTTC.

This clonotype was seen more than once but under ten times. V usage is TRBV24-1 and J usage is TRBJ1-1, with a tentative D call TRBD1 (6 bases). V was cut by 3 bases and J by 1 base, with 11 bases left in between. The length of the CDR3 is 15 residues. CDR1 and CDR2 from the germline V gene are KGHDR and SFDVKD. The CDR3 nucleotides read TGTGCCACCAGTGATCCGTCGACAGGGAACACTGAAGCTTTCTTT. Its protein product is CATSDPSTGNTEAFF.

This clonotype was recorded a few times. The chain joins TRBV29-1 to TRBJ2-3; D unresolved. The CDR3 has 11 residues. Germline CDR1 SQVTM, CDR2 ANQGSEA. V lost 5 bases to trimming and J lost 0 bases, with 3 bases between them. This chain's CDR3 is CSVFSTDTQYF. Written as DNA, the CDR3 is TGCAGCGTTTTTAGCACAGATACGCAGTATTTT.

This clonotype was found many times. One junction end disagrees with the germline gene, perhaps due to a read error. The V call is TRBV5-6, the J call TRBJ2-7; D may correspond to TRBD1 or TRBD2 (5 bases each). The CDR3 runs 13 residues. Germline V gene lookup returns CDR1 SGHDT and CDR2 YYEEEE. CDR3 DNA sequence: TGTGCCAGCAGCTGGGGGACCTCCCACGAGCAGTACTTC. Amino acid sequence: CASSWGTSHEQYF.